This T cell receptor (beta chain) is drawn from a study of cytomegalovirus exposure and HLA in healthy donors. General study results and limits: A later analysis associated under 20,000 TCR beta sequences with HLA alleles at a 0.05 false discovery rate. Many donors carried some public TCRs, although rarity characterized most TCR sequences. Presence/absence analyses supposed approximately even sequencing depth among donors.

A note on this clone: Its antigen is still unknown.

Germline V gene sequence: CDR1 SGHTA, CDR2 FQGNSA. V lost 3 bases to trimming and J lost 2 bases; unmatched junction nucleotides: 6. This CDR3 is 15 amino acids long. Every donor was a healthy person donating bone marrow. It was with 60 Vbeta and 13 Jbeta primers that the PCR ran. TCRdb's copy holds only in-frame clones and misses some; the assay was immunoSEQ multiplex PCR. With 95,000 to 150,000 clones in the sample, the ten largest clones hold around 2.4%. The chain is built from TRBV7-2 and TRBJ2-7; 8 bases map to TRBD2. This TCR derives from a man aged 40-55 years in good health and CMV-seronegative. Specimen: PBMCs. CDR3 region: CASSLSAGVTYEQYF. CDR3 in DNA: TGTGCCAGCAGCTTGTCAGCGGGAGTTACCTACGAGCAGTACTTC.